This T cell receptor beta chain emerged from a study of blood T cells in healthy people across ages. Study at large: Every two T cells gave about one barcoded beta molecule via template switching.

Sample-barcoded 5' priming and a J-beta primer mix drove a second PCR of 7 to 11 cycles. Sequencing yielded, for each sample, at least 3 million paired-end reads carrying CDR3. TCRdb reanalysed the 5' RACE reads using MiXCR and keeps one entry per CDR3 protein. The profile covers 800,000 to 950,000 distinct CDR3 sequences, with about 44% appearing a single time and around 15% taken by the ten largest. This clonotype appeared many times. The authors isolated at least 6.5 million PBMCs per sample. The CDR3 extends over 15 amino acids. The V gene lost 6 bases and the J gene lost 10 bases, with 19 bases spanning the gap. The germline CDR1 and CDR2 sequences are MDHEN and SYDVKM.

The chain recombines TRBV28 with TRBJ1-6; D is ambiguous. Source material: blood. This TCR was recovered from a man aged 25-40 years in good health. The CDR3 region has the DNA TGTGCCAGCAGACGCGACCGATTACTACCCTCACCCCTCCACTTT. Residues: CASRRDRLLPSPLHF.